This T cell receptor (beta chain) stems from a study of blood T cells in healthy people across ages. Researchers collected 7.5 to 10 milliliters of peripheral blood from every single donor. Regarding this clonotype: Its antigen is undetermined.

V lost 9 bases to trimming and J lost 10 bases, with 15 bases between them. CDR3 size: 11 residues. Germline V gives CDR1 SNHLY, CDR2 FYNNEI. The authors ran a second PCR of roughly 6 to 12 cycles using a sample-barcoded 5' primer and a J-beta primer mix. TCRdb itself ran the 5' RACE reads through MiXCR, one entry per CDR3 protein. Counted here are some 1.5 million distinct CDR3 sequences, approximately 30% occurring once; the ten biggest clones make up roughly 8%. Study-level points and caveats: Naive T cell percentage showed a strong correlation with TCR beta diversity.

The chain joins TRBV2 to TRBJ1-2; D is ambiguous. This TCR was sampled from a woman between 25 and 40 years old in good health. Sequencing was done on a sample of blood. The DNA for the CDR3 is TGTGCCAGGAGGGCCGAAGTGGACTACACCTTC. Its translation is CARRAEVDYTF.